Below, 23 T cell receptor beta chains from the same sample are listed, as sequenced in a study of blood T cell repertoires in COVID-19. TCRdb keeps only in-frame clones here, not all; method: immunoSEQ multiplex PCR. The sample shows about 41,000 clones, around 81% of them seen only once. The specimen was peripheral blood. Receptors originate from a man aged 40-50 years with active or convalescent COVID-19.

This chain uses TRBV5-4 with TRBJ2-3, with 8 positions matching TRBD2. The germline V gene encodes CDR1 SGHNT and CDR2 YYREEE (reference sequence). The CDR3 length is 17 residues. The ends lost 0 bases at V and 8 bases at J; junction bases unmatched: 14. Written as DNA, the CDR3 is TGTGCCAGCAGCTTGGCCGGTCGGGGGGGGCTCCAGGGTACGCAGTATTTT. This encodes CASSLAGRGGLQGTQYF.

This clone came up a few times. V is TRBV4-1 and J is TRBJ1-6; D unresolved. CDR3 size: 14 residues. Germline CDR1 MGHRA, CDR2 YSYEKL. Trimming took 5 bases from V and 6 from J, leaving 11 bases between them. In nucleotides, the CDR3 is TGCGCCAGCAGCGAGGATTTCGTTAATTCACCCCTCCACTTT. This codes for CASSEDFVNSPLHF.

The CDR3 loop is CASSLAGGDYNEQFF. The DNA for the CDR3 is TGCGCCAGCAGCTTGGCCGGGGGAGACTACAATGAGCAGTTCTTC. This sequence joins TRBV5-1 and TRBJ2-1, with D perhaps matching TRBD2 (6 bases). The ends were cut back, 0 bases at V and 3 bases at J, with 10 bases in the middle. Germline CDR1 reads SGHRS; CDR2 reads YFSETQ. The CDR3 is 15 residues long.

This chain uses TRBV6-4 with TRBJ2-1; 11 positions match TRBD2. Losses at the gene ends were 5 bases for V and 8 bases for J; bases not matched to a gene: 5. This CDR3 is 14 amino acids long. Germline CDR1 and CDR2: MRHNA and SNTAGT. The CDR3 reads CASSSSGRSDEQFF. The CDR3 bases are TGTGCCAGCAGTTCTAGCGGGAGGTCTGATGAGCAGTTCTTC.

This clone has only a few counts. This rearrangement joins TRBV2 to TRBJ1-1; TRBD1 matches 11 bases. V lost 4 bases to trimming and J lost 3 bases; unmatched junction nucleotides: 16. There are 19 residues in the CDR3. Germline CDR1 reads SNHLY; CDR2 reads FYNNEI. This CDR3 reads CASSVPVGTGGLQDTEAFF. In DNA form, the CDR3 reads TGTGCCAGCAGTGTACCGGTCGGGACAGGGGGGCTCCAGGACACTGAAGCTTTCTTT.

This rearrangement joins TRBV5-1 to TRBJ1-1, with D uncertain. CDR3 length equals 15 residues. Germline CDR1 SGHRS, CDR2 YFSETQ. V was clipped by 1 base and J by 3 bases, with 13 bases between them. The CDR3 DNA reads TGCGCCAGCAGCTTGAATGGGATGGGAGACACTGAAGCTTTCTTT. It encodes CASSLNGMGDTEAFF.

The rearrangement links TRBV6-5 to TRBJ1-4; D remains ambiguous. Germline V gene data show CDR1 as MNHEY and CDR2 as SVGAGI. V was clipped by 2 bases and J by 7 bases, with 8 bases between them. The CDR3 is 13 residues long. CDR3 region: CASSYEEGEKLFF. As DNA, the CDR3 is TGTGCCAGCAGTTACGAGGAGGGTGAAAAACTGTTTTTT.

V is TRBV6-5 and J is TRBJ2-1; 11 bases line up with TRBD1. V shed 11 bases and J 7 bases; nucleotides not matched to a gene: 4. Germline lookup yields CDR1 MNHEY and CDR2 SVGAGI. The CDR3 totals 12 residues. CDR3: CAGQGALNEQFF. CDR3 DNA: TGTGCCGGACAGGGGGCACTTAATGAGCAGTTCTTC.

V and J are TRBV19 and TRBJ2-7; 12 positions agree with TRBD2. V lost 4 bases, J lost 5 bases, and 12 bases stayed unmatched. The germline CDR1 and CDR2 sequences are LNHDA and SQIVND (reference sequence). This CDR3 region has 17 residues. The CDR3 reads CASSTRSGTSGPNEQYF. In nucleotides, the CDR3 is TGTGCCAGTAGTACCCGATCCGGGACTAGCGGGCCAAACGAGCAGTACTTC. Looking up the rest from reference TRBV19 and TRBJ2-7 gives the full variable domain: DGGITQSPKYLFRKEGQNVTLSCEQNLNHDAMYWYRQDPGQGLRLIYYSQIVNDFQKGDIAEGYSVSREKKESFPLTVTSAQKNPTAFYLCASSTRSGTSGPNEQYFGPGTRLTVT.

The V call is TRBV7-9, the J call TRBJ2-1, with 7 bases lining up with TRBD2. V shed 1 base and J 5 bases; nucleotides not matched to a gene: 5. The germline CDR1 and CDR2 sequences are SEHNR and FQNEAQ (reference sequence). The CDR3 extends over 15 amino acids. The CDR3 region is CASSLVQRGDNEQFF. DNA of the CDR3: TGTGCCAGCAGCTTAGTGCAGCGGGGAGACAATGAGCAGTTCTTC.

Only one count was recorded for this clone. The CDR3 protein is CASSPVDSAPGNTIYF. The CDR3 DNA reads as TGTGCCAGTAGTCCTGTCGACAGTGCGCCTGGAAACACCATATATTTT. The rearrangement uses TRBV19 and TRBJ1-3; D is perhaps TRBD1 (5 bases). Germline V gene data show CDR1 as LNHDA and CDR2 as SQIVND (reference sequence). V was clipped by 5 bases and J by 2 bases, with 16 bases between them. There are 16 residues in the CDR3.

The genes are TRBV19 and TRBJ1-1; D is possibly TRBD1 (6 bases). The CDR3 sequence is 16 residues long. CDR1 and CDR2 (germline): LNHDA, SQIVND (reference sequence). Trimming took 3 bases from V and 3 from J, leaving 17 bases between them. Here the CDR3 DNA reads TGTGCCAGTAGTATTAGGCCAGGGGCAGGGGACACTGAAGCTTTCTTT. Protein sequence: CASSIRPGAGDTEAFF.

This chain links TRBV2 with TRBJ1-5, with TRBD1 as a possible D gene (5 bases). Trimming removed 8 bases at V and 5 bases at J, with 13 bases between. Germline values: CDR1 SNHLY, CDR2 FYNNEI. The CDR3 runs 13 residues. The CDR3 region is CASRAREDQPQHF. Here the CDR3 DNA reads TGTGCCAGCCGGGCCAGGGAGGATCAGCCCCAGCATTTT.

The chain links TRBV2 to TRBJ2-5; D might be TRBD2 (7 bases). Germline lookup yields CDR1 SNHLY and CDR2 FYNNEI. The CDR3 is 14 amino acids. The V and J ends lost 4 bases and 5 bases respectively, with 14 bases between them. The CDR3 here is CASSVGGGLETQYF. The CDR3 DNA reads as TGTGCCAGCAGTGTAGGGGGGGGCCTGGAGACCCAGTACTTC.

The rearrangement links TRBV6-6 to TRBJ2-7; TRBD1 might be the D (6 bases). This CDR3 contains 14 residues. Germline CDR1 MNHNY, CDR2 SVGAGI (reference sequence). V lost 3 bases and J lost 2, with 11 bases in between. The CDR3 protein is CASSYSGATYEQYF. CDR3 nucleotides: TGTGCCAGCAGTTATTCAGGGGCCACCTACGAGCAGTACTTC.

This clone was observed a few times. The J gene is TRBJ2-2, the V gene TRBV7-2; possibly TRBD1 for D (6 bases). The CDR3 extends over 15 amino acids. CDR1 and CDR2 (germline): SGHTA, FQGNSA. Trimming stripped 11 bases from V and 2 bases from J, with 18 bases between. In nucleotides, the CDR3 is TGTGCCGCTGGGAGTTGGGGGCGCAACACCGGGGAGCTGTTTTTT. Protein: CAAGSWGRNTGELFF. Full variable domain (rest looked up from reference TRBV7-2 and TRBJ2-2): GAGVSQSPSNKVTEKGKDVELRCDPISGHTALYWYRQSLGQGLEFLIYFQGNSAPDKSGLPSDRFSAERTGGSVSTLTIQRTQQEDSAVYLCAAGSWGRNTGELFFGEGSRLTVL.

The V gene is TRBV6-2 or TRBV6-3, the J gene TRBJ2-3, with 12 bases identical to TRBD1. V lost 6 bases to trimming and J lost 3 bases; unmatched junction nucleotides: 7. This CDR3 contains 16 residues. Germline V CDR1 and CDR2: MNHEY, SVGEGT. This CDR3 is CASSHRDRGRTDTQYF. The DNA of the CDR3 is TGTGCCAGCAGCCACCGGGACAGGGGGCGAACAGATACGCAGTATTTT.

The J gene is TRBJ2-7, the V gene TRBV5-4; 7 nucleotides match TRBD2. Losses at the gene ends were 7 bases for V and 3 bases for J; bases not matched to a gene: 16. The CDR3 has 16 residues. Germline V lookup: CDR1 SGHNT, CDR2 YYREEE (reference sequence). The CDR3 bases are TGTGCCAGCGACCGCCACCGGACTAGGGGAATCTACGAGCAGTACTTC. This codes for CASDRHRTRGIYEQYF.

This chain links TRBV21-1 with TRBJ2-4; the D call of TRBD2 is as the table states it, not checked on the DNA. TRBV21-1 is marked as a pseudogene. CDR3 length equals 18 residues. The CDR3 bases are TGTGCCAGCAGCACTGGACTAGCGGGAGAACGGGCCAAAAACATTCAGTACTTC. It yields the protein CASSTGLAGERAKNIQYF.

The rearrangement joins TRBV7-9 to TRBJ2-1, with D tentatively TRBD2 (5 bases). Germline V gives CDR1 SEHNR, CDR2 FQNEAQ (reference sequence). Trimming left V 4 bases short and J 4 bases short, with 14 bases between. This CDR3 region has 15 residues. The DNA for the CDR3 is TGTGCCAGCAGCTCTGGCGCCGGGAATTACAATGAGCAGTTCTTC. Its protein product is CASSSGAGNYNEQFF. Looking up the rest from reference TRBV7-9 and TRBJ2-1 gives the full variable domain: DTGVSQNPRHKITKRGQNVTFRCDPISEHNRLYWYRQTLGQGPEFLTYFQNEAQLEKSRLLSDRFSAERPKGSFSTLEIQRTEQGDSAMYLCASSSGAGNYNEQFFGPGTRLTVL.

This clone was detected a few times. The chain employs TRBV10-3 and TRBJ1-1; no reliable D call. The germline CDR1 and CDR2 sequences are ENHRY and SYGVKD. Trimming took 3 bases from V and 2 from J, leaving 7 bases between them. This CDR3 region has 13 residues. The CDR3 coding sequence is TGTGCCATCAGTGACTTACTTAACACTGAAGCTTTCTTT. This codes for CAISDLLNTEAFF.

V gene TRBV7-8 combines with J gene TRBJ1-2; TRBD1 might be the D (5 bases). This CDR3 has 14 amino acids. Germline V gene lookup returns CDR1 SGHVS and CDR2 FQNEAQ. Trimming removed 1 base at V and 4 bases at J, with 10 bases between. The CDR3 region is CASSLEETGYGYTF. For the CDR3, the DNA is TGTGCCAGCAGCTTAGAAGAAACAGGCTATGGCTACACCTTC.

The J gene is TRBJ2-3, the V gene TRBV5-4; 7 nucleotides match TRBD2. CDR3 length: 13 amino acids. Germline V gene data show CDR1 as SGHNT and CDR2 as YYREEE (reference sequence). V was pared by 6 bases and J by 5 bases, with 6 bases of the junction left unmatched. Here the CDR3 DNA reads TGTGCCAGCACTAGCGGTCAGGGAGATACGCAGTATTTT. Its translation: CASTSGQGDTQYF.